One and the same sample provided the 10 T cell receptor beta chains below, sequenced in a study of blood T cell repertoires in COVID-19. Only in-frame clones appear in the TCRdb table, and some are missing; sequencing was by immunoSEQ multiplex PCR. The sample has over 150,000 clones, approximately 80% seen once. The sequenced material came from peripheral blood. Receptors originate from a man between 60 and 75 years old with acute or convalescent COVID-19.

The chain is built from TRBV6-1 and TRBJ2-3; 11 nucleotides agree with TRBD2. J lost 3 bases, V lost 0 bases, and 5 bases had no gene match. The germline gives CDR1 MNHNS, CDR2 SASEGT. The CDR3 consists of 17 residues. The DNA of the CDR3 is TGTGCCAGCAGTGAAGCAGCTAGCGGGGGGCCAACAGATACGCAGTATTTT. Translation: CASSEAASGGPTDTQYF.

This clone was seen once. V is TRBV27 and J is TRBJ1-4; D unresolved. V dropped 5 bases and J dropped 8 bases, with 18 bases sitting between them. Germline CDR1 and CDR2: MNHEY and SMNVEV (reference sequence). The CDR3 runs 15 residues. The CDR3 sequence: CASSQNRVSGEKLFF. CDR3 in DNA: TGTGCCAGCAGTCAAAACCGGGTCTCCGGGGAAAAACTGTTTTTT.

The V gene is TRBV7-2, the J gene TRBJ2-5; D may be TRBD2 (5 bases). Trimming took 1 base from V and 9 from J, leaving 15 bases between them. From germline, CDR1 is SGHTA and CDR2 FQGNSA. This CDR3 region has 14 residues. CDR3 nucleotides: TGTGCCAGCAGCTTAGTAATTAGCTCCGGGGCCCAGTACTTC. Its protein is CASSLVISSGAQYF.

This clone was seen many times. This sample also contains other DNA sequences that code for the same CDR3. The V gene is TRBV7-3, the J gene TRBJ1-1; possible D gene TRBD1, 5 bases. The V end was cut by 0 bases, the J end by 4 bases, with 6 bases between. This CDR3 is built from 13 residues. Per germline, CDR1 SGHTA and CDR2 FQGTGA. CDR3 sequence: CASSLTGGTEAFF. In DNA, the CDR3 is TGTGCCAGCAGCTTAACGGGGGGCACTGAAGCTTTCTTT.

The V call is TRBV19, the J call TRBJ2-5; 7 bases match TRBD2. V shed 3 bases and J 9 bases; nucleotides not matched to a gene: 1. Germline CDR1 is LNHDA and CDR2 is SQIVND (reference sequence). The length of the CDR3 is 11 residues. The CDR3 coding sequence is TGTGCCAGTAGTATTGGGAGGGCCCAGTACTTC. Its translation is CASSIGRAQYF.

The chain employs TRBV24-1 and TRBJ2-2, with D possibly TRBD2 on 6 matching bases. The V gene's germline CDR1 is KGHDR and CDR2 SFDVKD. V lost 3 bases and J 7 bases, leaving 11 bases between the germline ends. The CDR3 length is 14 residues. CDR3 in amino acids: CATSDRPSDGELFF. The CDR3 region has the DNA TGTGCCACCAGTGATCGACCTAGCGACGGGGAGCTGTTTTTT.

This sequence joins TRBV14 and TRBJ2-3, with 7 positions matching TRBD1. With 0 bases clipped from V and 2 bases from J, the junction kept 8 bases outside the gene matches. CDR3 length: 17 residues. Germline values: CDR1 SGHDN, CDR2 FVKESK. DNA for the CDR3: TGTGCCAGCAGCCAAGATGGACAGGACTTGTCCACAGATACGCAGTATTTT. As protein: CASSQDGQDLSTDTQYF.

This sequence joins TRBV10-3 and TRBJ1-6; TRBD1 matches at 10 bases. The V gene end was trimmed by 7 bases and the J gene end by 7 bases; junction bases not matched to a gene: 4. CDR1 is ENHRY and CDR2 is SYGVKD in the germline V gene. This CDR3 is built from 14 residues. CDR3 in DNA: TGTGCCATCAATCCGGGACAGGGGAATTCACCCCTCCACTTT. This codes for CAINPGQGNSPLHF.

This rearrangement joins TRBV18 to TRBJ2-2; D may be TRBD1 (6 bases). This CDR3 is built from 18 residues. V lost 1 base to trimming and J lost 0 bases, with 15 bases between them. In germline, CDR1 is KGHSH, CDR2 LQKENI. The CDR3 is CASSPRGRSRPNTGELFF. As DNA, the CDR3 is TGTGCCAGCTCACCACGGGGGCGGTCACGCCCGAACACCGGGGAGCTGTTTTTT.

This rearrangement joins TRBV25-1 to TRBJ2-1; D unclear. This CDR3 has 14 residues. Germline V gives CDR1 MGHDK, CDR2 SYGVNS. V lost 2 bases and J 4 bases, leaving 9 bases between the germline ends. The CDR3 DNA reads as TGTGCCAGCAGTGAAACAGACCAATACAATGAGCAGTTCTTC. Translated, it gives CASSETDQYNEQFF.